The 10 T cell receptor beta chains below come from one sample, sequenced in a study of technical replicates of blood from a handful of donors. The table came from immunoSEQ multiplex PCR; TCRdb's copy has only in-frame clones and leaves some out. Of about 100,000 clones listed, approximately 95% are singletons. What was sequenced was T cells isolated from PBMCs. The receptors stem from a human donor in good health.

The J gene is TRBJ1-1, the V gene TRBV6-5; D gene unclear. Trimming shortened V by 5 bases and J by 4 bases, and 11 bases separated the two germline ends. This CDR3 region has 13 residues. Germline lookup yields CDR1 MNHEY and CDR2 SVGAGI. The CDR3 sequence is CASSKNSRTEAFF. CDR3 in DNA: TGTGCCAGCAGTAAAAACTCCCGCACTGAAGCTTTCTTT.

A remark on this clone: The same CDR3 is also encoded by other DNA sequences in this sample. The J gene is TRBJ2-7, the V gene TRBV5-8; 8 bases are a match to TRBD1. Germline values: CDR1 SGHTS, CDR2 YDEGEE. This CDR3 has 16 amino acids. The junction had 9 bases not matched to a gene; V was cut back by 3 bases and J by 1 base. Here the CDR3 reads CASSSKGQGLSYEQYF. The CDR3 region has the DNA TGTGCCAGCAGCTCAAAAGGACAGGGCCTTTCCTACGAGCAGTACTTC.

The genes are TRBV27 and TRBJ1-2; the match to TRBD1 covers 9 bases. This CDR3 is built from 14 residues. V lost 5 bases and J lost 4; bases outside the gene matches: 5. Germline CDR1 MNHEY, CDR2 SMNVEV (reference sequence). Here the CDR3 DNA reads TGTGCCAGCAGTCCTAGGGACAGGGCCTATGGCTACACCTTC. It translates to CASSPRDRAYGYTF.

The genes are TRBV5-4 and TRBJ2-7, with 7 positions matching TRBD2. The CDR3 totals 16 residues. CDR1 and CDR2 (germline): SGHNT, YYREEE (reference sequence). V shed 0 bases and J 2 bases; nucleotides not matched to a gene: 8. The CDR3 nucleotides read TGTGCCAGCAGCTTGGGACTAGCTGACATTACCTACGAGCAGTACTTC. As protein: CASSLGLADITYEQYF. The whole variable domain, filled in from reference TRBV5-4 and TRBJ2-7, reads ETGVTQSPTHLIKTRGQQVTLRCSSQSGHNTVSWYQQALGQGPQFIFQYYREEENGRGNFPPRFSGLQFPNYSSELNVNALELDDSALYLCASSLGLADITYEQYFGPGTRLTVT.

The chain uses TRBV15 and TRBJ2-7; D not certain. This CDR3 is 14 amino acids long. Trimming took off 2 bases at V and 2 bases at J, with 10 bases between the two ends. The V gene's germline CDR1 is LNHNV and CDR2 YYDKDF (reference sequence). This chain's CDR3 is CATSRPPTPYEQYF. In DNA form, the CDR3 reads TGTGCCACCAGCAGACCCCCCACTCCCTACGAGCAGTACTTC. Full variable domain (remainder filled in from reference TRBV15 and TRBJ2-7): DAMVIQNPRYQVTQFGKPVTLSCSQTLNHNVMYWYQQKSSQAPKLLFHYYDKDFNNEADTPDNFQSRRPNTSFCFLDIRSPGLGDTAMYLCATSRPPTPYEQYFGPGTRLTVT.

The chain links TRBV27 to TRBJ2-1; TRBD2 agrees at 13 bases. Germline V CDR1 and CDR2: MNHEY, SMNVEV (reference sequence). V lost 5 bases to trimming and J lost 2 bases; unmatched junction nucleotides: 6. This CDR3 spans 17 amino acids. The CDR3 sequence is CASSTTSGGWTYNEQFF. CDR3 sequence (DNA): TGTGCCAGCAGTACGACTAGCGGGGGGTGGACCTACAATGAGCAGTTCTTC.

On this clone: The junction shows a germline mismatch at one end, possibly a read error. This chain uses TRBV7-7 with TRBJ2-5, with D uncertain. The CDR3 loop spans 14 amino acids. The germline V gene has CDR1 SSHAT and CDR2 FNYEAQ (reference sequence). This CDR3 reads CASSLKHSHETQYF. CDR3 nucleotide sequence: TGTGCTAGCAGCTTAAAACACAGCCATGAGACCCAGTACTTC.

This chain joins TRBV6-5 and TRBJ2-7, with 10 bases that match TRBD2. The junction had 5 bases not matched to a gene; V was cut back by 7 bases and J by 2 bases. CDR1 MNHEY and CDR2 SVGAGI come from the germline V gene. CDR3 length: 14 residues. CDR3 in DNA: TGTGCCAGCACACCTAGCGGGGGACCCTACGAGCAGTACTTC. As protein: CASTPSGGPYEQYF.

The rearrangement links TRBV4-1 to TRBJ2-1; 7 positions agree with TRBD2. CDR1 and CDR2 (germline): MGHRA, YSYEKL. The CDR3 is made up of 17 amino acids. J lost 4 bases, V lost 0 bases, and 9 bases had no gene match. The CDR3 DNA reads as TGCGCCAGCAGCCAAGATCATCGCGGGGGTCAGTACAATGAGCAGTTCTTC. Translated: CASSQDHRGGQYNEQFF.

The chain links TRBV6-1 to TRBJ2-7; D may be TRBD2 (7 bases). Trimming removed 8 bases at V and 11 bases at J, with 19 bases between. CDR3 size: 12 residues. Looked up from germline, CDR1 is MNHNS and CDR2 is SASEGT. The CDR3 reads CASAVGGGFEYF. The CDR3 nucleotides are TGTGCCAGCGCGGTAGGGGGGGGTTTTGAGTACTTC.